What follows are 29 T cell receptor beta chains derived from one specimen sequenced in a study of T-cell reconstitution after alpha-beta-depleted transplantation in children. This sample's TCRbeta library carried unique molecular identifier barcodes. TCRdb used MiXCR to reprocess the PCR reads, holding one entry per CDR3 protein. Of 250,000 to 400,000 distinct CDR3 sequences detected, 20% to 30% appear once; the ten largest clones hold around 9.9%. The sequenced sample was PBMCs, mostly from graft donor cells, obtained 180 days after TCRalphabeta/CD19-depleted stem cell transplant. The source of these receptors is a male patient aged 10 to 17 who had a stem cell transplant for acute lymphoblastic leukemia, so the T cells may come from the graft donor.

This clonotype was seen only a few times. This sequence joins TRBV9 and TRBJ2-1, with TRBD2 as a possible D gene (6 bases). Germline CDR1 SGDLS, CDR2 YYNGEE. The CDR3 is 14 amino acids. Trimming left V 4 bases short and J 6 bases short, with 14 bases between. The CDR3 spells CASSQDWEANEQFF. In DNA form, the CDR3 reads TGTGCCAGCAGCCAGGACTGGGAGGCCAATGAGCAGTTCTTC.

The chain uses TRBV5-1 and TRBJ1-2, with 7 bases matching TRBD1. Germline V gene sequence: CDR1 SGHRS, CDR2 YFSETQ. Trimming removed 0 bases from V and 5 bases from J; junction bases left unmatched: 4. The CDR3 contains 14 residues. The CDR3 loop reads CASSLEGAPYGYTF. The CDR3 bases are TGCGCCAGCAGCTTGGAGGGGGCGCCTTATGGCTACACCTTC.

V is TRBV29-1 and J is TRBJ1-4, with a tentative D call TRBD1 (5 bases). CDR1 SQVTM and CDR2 ANQGSEA come from the germline V gene. Trimming left V 8 bases short and J 3 bases short, with 19 bases between. The CDR3 runs to 15 residues. CDR3 amino acids: CSPGRGKQANEKLFF. The CDR3, as DNA: TGCAGCCCAGGACGGGGCAAACAAGCTAATGAAAAACTGTTTTTT.

The V gene is TRBV5-1, the J gene TRBJ2-7; possible D gene TRBD1, 5 bases. The CDR3 contains 12 residues. V dropped 4 bases and J dropped 3 bases, with 8 bases sitting between them. Germline V gives CDR1 SGHRS, CDR2 YFSETQ. CDR3 nucleotide sequence: TGCGCCAGCAGCATGACAGACTACGAGCAGTACTTC. It specifies CASSMTDYEQYF.

The V gene is TRBV12-3 or TRBV12-4, the J gene TRBJ2-1, with a tentative D call TRBD1 (6 bases). Deletions cut 6 bases from V and 4 bases from J, with 16 bases between. The CDR3 length is 15 residues. The CDR3, as DNA: TGTGCCAGCAGCAATACAGGGTTAGGGTACAATGAGCAGTTCTTC. It is translated as CASSNTGLGYNEQFF.

This clonotype has just a few counts. This sequence joins TRBV15 and TRBJ1-2; possible D gene TRBD1, 5 bases. Germline V lookup: CDR1 LNHNV, CDR2 YYDKDF (reference sequence). Trimming left V 1 base short and J 6 bases short, with 15 bases between. The CDR3 has 15 amino acids. In DNA form, the CDR3 reads TGTGCCACCAGCAGAGGGACCCAGGGTAGAGATGGCTACACCTTC. This translates into CATSRGTQGRDGYTF.

This clonotype was detected only a few times. The CDR3 region has the DNA TGTGCCAGCAGCCAAGACCAGGGACTAGCGGGAGGGACGTACAATGAGCAGTTCTTC. Translating gives CASSQDQGLAGGTYNEQFF. The chain joins TRBV3-1 to TRBJ2-1, with 16 bases fitting TRBD2. The germline V gene encodes CDR1 LGHDT and CDR2 YNNKEL (reference sequence). This CDR3 comprises 19 residues. The V gene end was trimmed by 0 bases and the J gene end by 4 bases; junction bases not matched to a gene: 6.

In this sample, this clonotype turned up a few times. The J gene is TRBJ2-3, the V gene TRBV24-1; unclear D gene. CDR1 is KGHDR and CDR2 is SFDVKD in the germline V gene. There are 15 residues in the CDR3. The V end lost 10 bases, the J end lost 2 bases, and 18 bases lay between the germline ends. The CDR3 DNA is TGTGCCACTACACCCTCAACCGGGTACACAGATACGCAGTATTTT. Translated: CATTPSTGYTDTQYF.

In its sample, this clonotype was seen a few times. The V call is TRBV19, the J call TRBJ2-3; TRBD1 or TRBD2 may be the D gene (5 bases each). The CDR3 has 13 residues. Trimming cost V 3 bases and J 3 bases, with 7 bases left between them. CDR1 LNHDA and CDR2 SQIVND come from the germline V gene (reference sequence). The CDR3 protein is CASSMGVTDTQYF. The CDR3 nucleotides are TGTGCCAGTAGTATGGGGGTAACAGATACGCAGTATTTT.

This clonotype showed up just a few times. The rearrangement links TRBV6-5 to TRBJ2-7; D remains unclear. The CDR3 is 14 residues long. Trimming pared 3 bases from V and 2 bases from J, leaving 11 bases between. Germline CDR1 and CDR2: MNHEY and SVGAGI. The CDR3 DNA reads as TGTGCCAGCAGTTATGGGTACGGACCCTACGAGCAGTACTTC. Translated, it gives CASSYGYGPYEQYF.

This clonotype was recorded a few times. The V call is TRBV9, the J call TRBJ1-5; no clear D. Trimming removed 6 bases at V and 4 bases at J, with 17 bases between. Germline V lookup: CDR1 SGDLS, CDR2 YYNGEE. The CDR3 consists of 15 residues. CDR3 coding DNA: TGTGCCAGCACCCCCGGCGGCAGTCTGAATCAGCCCCAGCATTTT. This translates into CASTPGGSLNQPQHF.

This clonotype was detected only a few times. This chain uses TRBV12-3 or TRBV12-4 with TRBJ2-2; 12 bases are shared with TRBD2. The CDR3 contains 16 residues. V lost 5 bases to trimming and J lost 8 bases; unmatched junction nucleotides: 9. Here the CDR3 reads CASSLFQTSGRGELFF. CDR3 in DNA: TGTGCCAGCAGTCTATTCCAGACTAGCGGGAGAGGGGAGCTGTTTTTT.

This clonotype occurred a few times. The J gene is TRBJ1-2, the V gene TRBV5-6, with D hard to call. Germline V gives CDR1 SGHDT, CDR2 YYEEEE. Trimming left V 4 bases short and J 6 bases short, with 13 bases between. The CDR3 is made up of 13 amino acids. The CDR3 here is CASSPPAGDGYTF. CDR3 nucleotide sequence: TGTGCCAGCAGCCCCCCCGCGGGCGATGGCTACACCTTC.

Many counts were recorded for this clonotype. The chain joins TRBV20-1 to TRBJ1-5; tentatively, D is TRBD1 (5 bases). The germline gives CDR1 DFQATT, CDR2 SNEGSKA (reference sequence). The CDR3 loop spans 12 amino acids. The V end lost 4 bases, the J end lost 4 bases, and 8 bases lay between the germline ends. The CDR3 DNA reads TGCAGTGCTAATCGGGGGAATCAGCCCCAGCATTTT. Protein product: CSANRGNQPQHF.

This chain links TRBV7-3 with TRBJ2-3, with 7 bases identical to TRBD2. Germline CDR1 and CDR2: SGHTA and FQGTGA. This CDR3 region has 16 residues. V gave up 2 bases and J gave up 5 bases; unmatched junction bases: 10. Here the CDR3 DNA reads TGTGCCAGCAGCTTAGTAGCCGGGACTACCCGAGATACGCAGTATTTT. It translates to CASSLVAGTTRDTQYF.

V usage is TRBV5-1 and J usage is TRBJ2-7; TRBD1 or TRBD2 may be the D gene (5 bases each). Germline V gene data show CDR1 as SGHRS and CDR2 as YFSETQ. V lost 4 bases and J lost 0, with 14 bases in between. This CDR3 is 15 amino acids long. The CDR3 bases are TGCGCCAGCAGCCCCCGGGACCGTACCTCCTACGAGCAGTACTTC. It yields the protein CASSPRDRTSYEQYF. Full variable domain (remainder filled in from reference TRBV5-1 and TRBJ2-7): KAGVTQTPRYLIKTRGQQVTLSCSPISGHRSVSWYQQTPGQGLQFLFEYFSETQRNKGNFPGRFSGRQFSNSRSEMNVSTLELGDSALYLCASSPRDRTSYEQYFGPGTRLTVT.

The chain links TRBV18 to TRBJ1-1; D may be TRBD1 (5 bases). V was trimmed by 3 bases and J by 0 bases, leaving 11 bases between them. This CDR3 region has 15 residues. Germline CDR1 is KGHSH and CDR2 is LQKENI. Here the CDR3 DNA reads TGTGCCAGCTCACCGACGGGGACCGTGAACACTGAAGCTTTCTTT. It translates to CASSPTGTVNTEAFF.

This clonotype came up a few times. J is TRBJ1-1 and V is TRBV6-5, with D possibly matching TRBD1 (5 bases). CDR1 MNHEY and CDR2 SVGAGI come from the germline V gene. The germline V and J ends were trimmed by 2 bases and 0 bases, with 7 bases remaining between them. The CDR3 is 14 amino acids. The CDR3 DNA sequence: TGTGCCAGCAGTTACACGACAGTGAACACTGAAGCTTTCTTT. This encodes CASSYTTVNTEAFF.

The gene calls are TRBV29-1 and TRBJ1-1, with 9 bases that match TRBD1. The CDR3 is 14 amino acids. With 4 bases clipped from V and 2 bases from J, the junction kept 5 bases outside the gene matches. Per the germline V gene, CDR1 is SQVTM and CDR2 is ANQGSEA. This CDR3 is CSVAYRGQNTEAFF. The CDR3 DNA sequence: TGCAGCGTTGCCTACAGGGGGCAAAACACTGAAGCTTTCTTT.

This clonotype was seen a few times. The gene calls are TRBV6-1 and TRBJ2-7, with 9 bases matching TRBD1. Germline lookup yields CDR1 MNHNS and CDR2 SASEGT. The CDR3 length is 14 residues. V lost 4 bases, J lost 8 bases, and 9 bases stayed unmatched. CDR3 sequence: CASSAGTGRPKQYF. In DNA form, the CDR3 reads TGTGCCAGCAGTGCCGGGACAGGGAGACCAAAGCAGTACTTC.

The V gene is TRBV24-1, the J gene TRBJ2-3; 10 bases are a match to TRBD2. The germline V gene has CDR1 KGHDR and CDR2 SFDVKD. The CDR3 is made up of 15 amino acids. V shed 9 bases and J 2 bases; nucleotides not matched to a gene: 7. The CDR3 DNA is TGTGCCACCGAAACTAGCGGGACCTTCACAGATACGCAGTATTTT. Encoded protein: CATETSGTFTDTQYF.

This clonotype appeared a few times. The gene calls are TRBV24-1 and TRBJ2-1; tentative D call: TRBD2 (6 bases). The CDR3 is made up of 17 amino acids. Germline values: CDR1 KGHDR, CDR2 SFDVKD. Trimming removed 0 bases at V and 5 bases at J, with 16 bases between. The CDR3 DNA is TGTGCCACCAGTGATTTGCCAGGAGGGCCAACGCACAATGAGCAGTTCTTC. As protein: CATSDLPGGPTHNEQFF.

The chain carries TRBV29-1 and TRBJ2-3; D gene uncertain. The CDR3 has 14 residues. Trimming removed 6 bases from V and 4 bases from J, with 17 bases in between. The germline V gene encodes CDR1 SQVTM and CDR2 ANQGSEA. Written as DNA, the CDR3 is TGCAGCGTGCGCCCCCTCCCCCTGGCAGATACGCAGTATTTT. This sequence encodes CSVRPLPLADTQYF.

V is TRBV5-5 and J is TRBJ2-5; 7 bases line up with TRBD2. The CDR3 runs 15 residues. Trimming took 0 bases from V and 5 from J; bases not matched to a gene: 7. From germline, CDR1 is SGHKS and CDR2 YYEKEE (reference sequence). The CDR3 DNA reads as TGTGCCAGCAGCTTGGTCAGCGGGGAGTGGGAGACCCAGTACTTC. Amino acids: CASSLVSGEWETQYF.

This clonotype was seen more than once but under ten times. This rearrangement joins TRBV21-1 to TRBJ2-1; the table calls TRBD1, which could not be checked here. TRBV21-1 is a listed pseudogene. There are 17 residues in the CDR3. CDR3 protein: CASSKARGTSSYNEQFF. CDR3 nucleotides: TGTGCCAGCAGCAAAGCACGAGGGACGAGCTCCTACAATGAGCAGTTCTTC.

The chain uses TRBV24-1 and TRBJ2-1; D gene ambiguous. With 3 bases removed from V and 9 bases from J, the gap between germline ends came to 8 bases. The CDR3 runs 12 residues. Germline V gives CDR1 KGHDR, CDR2 SFDVKD. DNA for the CDR3: TGTGCCACCAGTGATCCGCTGTTTGAGCAGTTCTTC. Residues: CATSDPLFEQFF.

The rearrangement joins TRBV29-1 to TRBJ2-1, with 10 bases lining up with TRBD2. V lost 6 bases and J lost 8; bases outside the gene matches: 13. This CDR3 spans 15 amino acids. Germline assignment: CDR1 SQVTM and CDR2 ANQGSEA. CDR3 nucleotide sequence: TGCAGCGTGGGGCTAGCGGGAGCGTTGGTCCATGAGCAGTTCTTC. Translation: CSVGLAGALVHEQFF.

The rearrangement links TRBV5-1 to TRBJ2-5; D unclear. This CDR3 has 16 amino acids. CDR1 is SGHRS, CDR2 YFSETQ, per germline. Trimming removed 1 base at V and 0 bases at J, with 13 bases between. CDR3 sequence (DNA): TGCGCCAGCAGCTTGTTGAATGGACGGAACCAAGAGACCCAGTACTTC. It codes for CASSLLNGRNQETQYF.

This clonotype was observed a few times. V usage is TRBV2 and J usage is TRBJ2-5; D call uncertain. CDR1 SNHLY and CDR2 FYNNEI come from the germline V gene. The V end was cut by 5 bases, the J end by 7 bases, with 17 bases between. The CDR3 is made up of 14 amino acids. The CDR3 is CASSLGPTVGTQYF. CDR3 DNA: TGTGCCAGCAGTTTGGGTCCAACAGTAGGGACCCAGTACTTC.